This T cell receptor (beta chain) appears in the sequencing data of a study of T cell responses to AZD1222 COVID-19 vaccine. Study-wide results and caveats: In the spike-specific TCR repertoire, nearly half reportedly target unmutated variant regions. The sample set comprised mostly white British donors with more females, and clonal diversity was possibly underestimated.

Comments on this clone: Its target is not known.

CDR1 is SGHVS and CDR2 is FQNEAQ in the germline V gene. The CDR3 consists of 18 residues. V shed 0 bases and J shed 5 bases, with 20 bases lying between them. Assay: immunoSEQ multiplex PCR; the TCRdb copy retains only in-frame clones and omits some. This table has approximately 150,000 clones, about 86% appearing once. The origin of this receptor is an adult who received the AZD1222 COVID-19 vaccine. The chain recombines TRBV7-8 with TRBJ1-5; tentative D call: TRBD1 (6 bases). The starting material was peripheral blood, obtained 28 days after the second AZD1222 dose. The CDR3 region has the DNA TGTGCCAGCAGCTTAGCGCGGGTCGACAGGACGCGGGATCAGCCCCAGCATTTT. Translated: CASSLARVDRTRDQPQHF.